This T cell receptor beta chain was found in a study of cytomegalovirus exposure and HLA in healthy donors. Findings and limits, study-wide: Segments of the TCR beta V type were, in most cases, productive about 87% or about 30% of the time in an earlier analysis. A later analysis reportedly identified an Asian-associated ancestry cluster as carrying fewer N-insertions than the 666-donor mean. The classifier reportedly diagnosed cytomegalovirus status with high specificity and sensitivity.

13 Jbeta primers and 60 Vbeta primers were used for the PCR. Clones were read by immunoSEQ multiplex PCR, and TCRdb kept only the in-frame ones, dropping some. Here the sample spans fewer than 150,000 clones, about 80% being singletons. The germline V gene has CDR1 LNHDA and CDR2 SQIVND (reference sequence). The germline V and J ends were trimmed by 1 base and 7 bases, with 17 bases remaining between them. The CDR3 totals 16 residues. Comments on this clone: Its target is not known.

The sample consisted of PBMCs. This clonotype originated in a man between 18 and 29 years old in good health and CMV-seronegative. This chain links TRBV19 with TRBJ1-5; tentatively, D is TRBD1 (6 bases). The CDR3 loop reads CASSIVYRAAEQPQHF. The CDR3 DNA is TGTGCCAGTAGTATAGTATACAGGGCTGCGGAACAGCCCCAGCATTTT.